This TCR beta chain was identified in a study of cytomegalovirus exposure and HLA in healthy donors. The PCR made use of 60 Vbeta and 13 Jbeta primers. Repertoires were generated with immunoSEQ multiplex PCR, while TCRdb's copy carries only in-frame clones and drops some. The table has 150,000 to 190,000 clones, roughly 80% seen once. The junction had 11 bases not matched to a gene; V was cut back by 4 bases and J by 2 bases. The CDR3 has 16 residues. Germline CDR1 reads MNHNS; CDR2 reads SASEGT. A note on this clone: The antigen is not known.

Study findings and constraints: More than 15,000 TCR beta sequences were associated with HLA alleles at 0.05 false discovery rate in a later analysis. Upon later analysis, HLA-associated TCR beta chains proved more clonally expanded than other, equally common chains.

This TCR was sampled from a woman between 45 and 60 years old in good health and CMV-seropositive. Sequencing was performed on PBMCs. The chain combines TRBV6-1 with TRBJ2-7; 7 bases fit TRBD1. The chain's CDR3 is CASSAKRQGGPYEQYF. CDR3 in DNA: TGTGCCAGCAGTGCCAAACGACAGGGCGGCCCCTACGAGCAGTACTTC.